This T cell receptor (beta chain) was observed in a study of blood T cell repertoires in COVID-19. At the level of the study: Acute and convalescent COVID-19 specimens originated in the United States, Italy and Spain. The analysed material was cDNA or gDNA that came from T cells, B-cell-depleted T cells, or PBMCs.

Authors' methods: Nucleated cell number was recorded as an estimate derived from reference gene primer amplification. Method: immunoSEQ multiplex PCR; TCRdb's copy keeps in-frame clones and lacks some. That table furnishes V, J and clone size, whereas the DNA furnished D and trimming. The sample includes tens of thousands of clones, roughly 90% of them seen just once. CDR3 length equals 15 residues. Germline-derived CDR1 and CDR2 are SGHTA and FQGNSA. V lost 1 base and J lost 7, with 13 bases in between. The J gene is TRBJ1-4, the V gene TRBV7-2; a weak D match, TRBD1 (5 bases). Sequencing used peripheral blood. The clonotype originates from a woman of 80 years or more with acute or convalescent COVID-19. CDR3 in amino acids: CASSLDRGLFEKLFF. CDR3 sequence (DNA): TGTGCCAGCAGCTTAGACCGGGGACTATTTGAAAAACTGTTTTTT.